This T cell receptor beta chain was documented in a study of pediatric ulcerative colitis. Repertoires were generated with immunoSEQ multiplex PCR, while TCRdb's copy carries only in-frame clones and drops some. The table has 16,000 or so clones, roughly three quarters seen once. One to two pinch biopsies were taken from the rectum during colonoscopy. The V gene's germline CDR1 is MNHEY and CDR2 SVGAGI. The V and J ends lost 7 bases and 5 bases respectively, with 12 bases between them. The CDR3 loop spans 13 amino acids. Sequenced input: gut tissue. The chain combines TRBV6-5 with TRBJ2-1; D perhaps matches TRBD2 (5 bases). This TCR was recovered from a boy younger than 18 who was a control in a study of pediatric ulcerative colitis. CDR3 sequence reads: CASTPEGHNEQFF. The CDR3 DNA follows: TGTGCCAGCACCCCAGAGGGCCACAATGAGCAGTTCTTC.